The 5 T cell receptor beta chains in this list originate from one sample, sequenced in a study of T cell changes during pregnancy in multiple sclerosis. This table comes from immunoSEQ multiplex PCR, and its TCRdb copy is limited to in-frame clones, with some not included. There are some 96,000 clones in the sample; 92% occur only once, and roughly 2% lies in the top ten. The sample was peripheral blood, taken after pregnancy. The receptors shown here come from a female donor with multiple sclerosis, enrolled in a pregnancy study.

This clone was detected once. This sequence joins TRBV30 and TRBJ1-2, with D perhaps TRBD1 (5 bases). Per germline, CDR1 GTSNPN and CDR2 SVGIG (reference sequence). The CDR3 length is 11 residues. Trimming cost V 5 bases and J 8 bases, with 12 bases left between them. CDR3 amino acids: CAWAGQAGYTF. For the CDR3, the DNA is TGTGCCTGGGCGGGGCAGGCGGGCTACACCTTC. Variable domain in full (rest from reference TRBV30 and TRBJ1-2): SQTIHQWPATLVQPVGSPLSLECTVEGTSNPNLYWYRQAAGRGLQLLFYSVGIGQISSEVPQNLSASRPQDRQFILSSKKLLLSDSGFYLCAWAGQAGYTFGSGTRLTVV.

The chain couples TRBV6-5 to TRBJ1-2, with 7 bases lining up with TRBD1. Germline assignment: CDR1 MNHEY and CDR2 SVGAGI. The CDR3 contains 13 residues. The V segment lost 0 bases and the J segment 8 bases; nucleotides outside the gene matches: 3. In DNA form, the CDR3 reads TGTGCCAGCAGTTACTCAACAGGGGAAGGCTACACCTTC. It is translated as CASSYSTGEGYTF.

This chain connects TRBV4-1 to TRBJ1-2; the match to TRBD1 covers 12 bases. Germline CDR1 reads MGHRA; CDR2 reads YSYEKL. V dropped 1 base and J dropped 5; count of bases not matched to a gene: 2. CDR3 length equals 15 residues. CDR3 protein: CASSQGDRGLYGYTF. CDR3 sequence (DNA): TGCGCCAGCAGCCAAGGGGACAGGGGGCTTTATGGCTACACCTTC.

The rearrangement uses TRBV7-8 and TRBJ2-7, with 9 positions matching TRBD1. The CDR3 has 15 residues. The germline CDR1 and CDR2 sequences are SGHVS and FQNEAQ. J lost 1 base, V lost 2 bases, and 3 bases had no gene match. CDR3 in amino acids: CASSLYGTGSYEQYF. CDR3 DNA: TGTGCCAGCAGCTTATACGGGACAGGGTCCTACGAGCAGTACTTC.

The V call is TRBV9, the J call TRBJ2-2, with TRBD1 as a possible D gene (5 bases). The CDR3 has 14 residues. CDR1 is SGDLS, CDR2 YYNGEE, per germline. V gave up 0 bases and J gave up 3 bases, with 6 bases separating them. The CDR3 DNA follows: TGTGCCAGCAGCGTAGCAGGGTACACCGGGGAGCTGTTTTTT. Encoded protein: CASSVAGYTGELFF.